Listed below are T cell receptor beta chains from one sample, sequenced in a study of blood T cell repertoires in COVID-19. Libraries were prepared by immunoSEQ multiplex PCR; TCRdb keeps only in-frame clonotypes and omits some of them. The profile shows over 50,000 clones, 80% to 90% of them singletons. The sample consisted of peripheral blood. Receptors were obtained from a human donor in a cohort sampled during active COVID-19. Both conserved end residues are part of each CDR3. D genes are given only for firm matches.

v_call	j_call	d_call	cdr3_aa
TRBV7-2	TRBJ2-5	TRBD2	CASSSSGTNQETQYF
TRBV19	TRBJ2-7	TRBD2	CASSPAGVGSYEQYF
TRBV3-1/TRBV3-2	TRBJ2-7	NA	CASSPPEGTWSYEQYF
TRBV2	TRBJ2-4	TRBD1	CASRNRGYSKNIQYF
TRBV7-8	TRBJ2-7	NA	CASSLRTLSSYEQYF
TRBV24-1	TRBJ1-2	TRBD1	CATSDGTGPNGYTF
TRBV28	TRBJ2-3	NA	CAITRGGRTDTQYF
TRBV24-1	TRBJ2-1	TRBD1	CATSDSGQGTRGEQFF
TRBV7-2	TRBJ1-2	NA	CASREGGPGGGYTF
TRBV4-1	TRBJ2-7	NA	CASSARDISYEQYF
TRBV6-2/TRBV6-3	TRBJ1-5	NA	CASSSLRGQPQHF
TRBV7-9	TRBJ2-7	NA	CASRQLLGEQYF
TRBV6-5	TRBJ2-5	TRBD2	CASRKGLSEQTQYF
TRBV7-8	TRBJ1-1	NA	CASSSNLQGSTEAFF
TRBV2	TRBJ1-5	TRBD1	CASSEQGGQPQHF
TRBV6-6	TRBJ1-6	TRBD1	CASSPLPGQGGFYNSPLHF
TRBV6-5	TRBJ1-1	NA	CASIAGNIMNTEAFF
TRBV30	TRBJ2-6	TRBD1	CAWGFPGQGSSGANVLTF
TRBV11-3	TRBJ2-5	NA	CASSLDSGQQETQYF
TRBV11-2	TRBJ2-5	TRBD2	CASSFTAGANQETQYF
TRBV15	TRBJ2-7	NA	CATSRDPDSHEQYF
TRBV15	TRBJ2-1	NA	CATSSDPRNEQFF
TRBV5-1	TRBJ2-1	TRBD1	CASSLTGGAYNEQFF
TRBV21-1	TRBJ1-5	NA	CASSTRQGRQPQHF
TRBV12-3/TRBV12-4	TRBJ2-1	NA	CASSSLYNEQFF
TRBV2	TRBJ2-5	NA	CASRGGAGPVVQETQYF
TRBV6-1	TRBJ1-4	NA	CASSDRDDEKLFF